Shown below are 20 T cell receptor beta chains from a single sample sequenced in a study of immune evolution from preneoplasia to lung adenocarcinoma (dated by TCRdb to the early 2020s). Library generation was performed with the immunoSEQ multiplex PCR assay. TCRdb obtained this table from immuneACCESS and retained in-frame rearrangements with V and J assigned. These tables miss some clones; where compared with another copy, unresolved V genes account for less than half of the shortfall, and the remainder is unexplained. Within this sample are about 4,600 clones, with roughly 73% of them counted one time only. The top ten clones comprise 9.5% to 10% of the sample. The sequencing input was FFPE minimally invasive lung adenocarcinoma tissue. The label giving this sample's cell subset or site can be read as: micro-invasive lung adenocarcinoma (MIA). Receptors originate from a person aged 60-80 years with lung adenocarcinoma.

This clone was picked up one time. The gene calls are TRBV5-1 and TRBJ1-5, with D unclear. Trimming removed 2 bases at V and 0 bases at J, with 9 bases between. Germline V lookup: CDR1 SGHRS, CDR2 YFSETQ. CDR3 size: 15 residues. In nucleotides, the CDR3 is TGCGCCAGCAGCTTTAACGGGGATAGCAATCAGCCCCAGCATTTT. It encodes CASSFNGDSNQPQHF.

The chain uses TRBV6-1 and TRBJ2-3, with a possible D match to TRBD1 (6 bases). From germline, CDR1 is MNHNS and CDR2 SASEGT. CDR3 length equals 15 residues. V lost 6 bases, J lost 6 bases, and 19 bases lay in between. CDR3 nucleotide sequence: TGTGCCAGCAGGGACCGGGACAAGCAGAGGGATACGCAGTATTTT. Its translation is CASRDRDKQRDTQYF.

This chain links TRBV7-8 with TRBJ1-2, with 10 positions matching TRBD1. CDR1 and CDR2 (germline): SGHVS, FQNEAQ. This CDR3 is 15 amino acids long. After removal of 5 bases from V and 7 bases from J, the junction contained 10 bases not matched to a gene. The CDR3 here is CASSPRTGGSIGYTF. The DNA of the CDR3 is TGTGCCAGCAGCCCGAGGACAGGGGGGTCGATTGGCTACACCTTC.

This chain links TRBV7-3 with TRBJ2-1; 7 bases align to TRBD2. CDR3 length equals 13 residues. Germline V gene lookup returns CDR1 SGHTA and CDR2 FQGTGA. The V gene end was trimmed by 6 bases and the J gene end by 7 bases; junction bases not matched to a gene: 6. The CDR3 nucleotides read TGTGCCAGCAGTTACCCGGGGGGAAATGAGCAGTTCTTC. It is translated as CASSYPGGNEQFF. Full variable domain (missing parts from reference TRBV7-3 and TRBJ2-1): GAGVSQTPSNKVTEKGKYVELRCDPISGHTALYWYRQSLGQGPEFLIYFQGTGAADDSGLPNDRFFAVRPEGSVSTLKIQRTERGDSAVYLCASSYPGGNEQFFGPGTRLTVL.

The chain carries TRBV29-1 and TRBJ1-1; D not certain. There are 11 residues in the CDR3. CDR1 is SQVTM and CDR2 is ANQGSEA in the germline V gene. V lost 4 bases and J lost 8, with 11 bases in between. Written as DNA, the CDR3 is TGCAGCGTTGCCCCCGGGTTAGAAGCTTTCTTT. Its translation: CSVAPGLEAFF.

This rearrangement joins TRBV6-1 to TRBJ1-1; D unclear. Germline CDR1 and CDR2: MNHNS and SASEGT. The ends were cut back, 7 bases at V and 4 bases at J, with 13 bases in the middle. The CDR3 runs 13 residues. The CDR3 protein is CASNVGFRTEAFF. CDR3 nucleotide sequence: TGTGCCAGCAATGTAGGTTTTCGCACTGAAGCTTTCTTT.

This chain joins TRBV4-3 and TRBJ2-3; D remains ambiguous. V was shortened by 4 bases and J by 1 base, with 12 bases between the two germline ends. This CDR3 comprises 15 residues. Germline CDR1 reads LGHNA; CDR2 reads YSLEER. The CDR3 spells CASSRSGRRTDTQYF. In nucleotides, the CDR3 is TGCGCCAGCAGCCGCTCCGGGCGGCGCACAGATACGCAGTATTTT.

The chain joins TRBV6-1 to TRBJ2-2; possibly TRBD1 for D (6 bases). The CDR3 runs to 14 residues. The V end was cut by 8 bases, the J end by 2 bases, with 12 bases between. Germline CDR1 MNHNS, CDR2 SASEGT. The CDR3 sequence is CASPRTDNTGELFF. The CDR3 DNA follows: TGTGCCAGCCCCCGGACAGATAACACCGGGGAGCTGTTTTTT.

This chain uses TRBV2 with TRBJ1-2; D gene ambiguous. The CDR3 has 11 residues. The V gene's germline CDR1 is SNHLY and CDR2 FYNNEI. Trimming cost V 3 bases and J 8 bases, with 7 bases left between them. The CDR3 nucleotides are TGTGCCAGCAGTGAGGTCCTGGGCTACACCTTC. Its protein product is CASSEVLGYTF.

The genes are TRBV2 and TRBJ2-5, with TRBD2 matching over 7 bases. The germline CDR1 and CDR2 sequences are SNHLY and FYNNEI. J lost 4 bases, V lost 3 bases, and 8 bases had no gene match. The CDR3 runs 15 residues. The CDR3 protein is CASSEGGGGLETQYF. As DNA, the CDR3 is TGTGCCAGCAGTGAGGGCGGGGGAGGTCTAGAGACCCAGTACTTC.

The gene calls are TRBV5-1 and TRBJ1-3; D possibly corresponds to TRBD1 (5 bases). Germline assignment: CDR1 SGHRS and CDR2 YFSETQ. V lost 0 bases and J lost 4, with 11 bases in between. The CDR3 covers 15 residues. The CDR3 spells CASSLEGSEGNTIYF. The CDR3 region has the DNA TGCGCCAGCAGCTTGGAGGGGTCTGAAGGAAACACCATATATTTT.

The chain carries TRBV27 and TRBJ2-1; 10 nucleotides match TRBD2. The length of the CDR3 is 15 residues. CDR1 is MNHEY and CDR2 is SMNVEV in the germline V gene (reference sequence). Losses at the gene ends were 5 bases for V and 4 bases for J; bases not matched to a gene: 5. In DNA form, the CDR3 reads TGTGCCAGCAGTCCTCTAGCGGGAGTTTACAATGAGCAGTTCTTC. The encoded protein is CASSPLAGVYNEQFF.

The CDR3 is CASSRTGQGAYEQYF. CDR3 nucleotide sequence: TGCGCCAGCAGCCGGACTGGACAGGGGGCTTACGAGCAGTACTTC. The gene calls are TRBV5-1 and TRBJ2-7; 11 positions agree with TRBD1. Germline V gene sequence: CDR1 SGHRS, CDR2 YFSETQ. V dropped 4 bases and J dropped 4; count of bases not matched to a gene: 7. The CDR3 loop spans 15 amino acids. The variable domain in full, completed from reference TRBV5-1 and TRBJ2-7, reads KAGVTQTPRYLIKTRGQQVTLSCSPISGHRSVSWYQQTPGQGLQFLFEYFSETQRNKGNFPGRFSGRQFSNSRSEMNVSTLELGDSALYLCASSRTGQGAYEQYFGPGTRLTVT.

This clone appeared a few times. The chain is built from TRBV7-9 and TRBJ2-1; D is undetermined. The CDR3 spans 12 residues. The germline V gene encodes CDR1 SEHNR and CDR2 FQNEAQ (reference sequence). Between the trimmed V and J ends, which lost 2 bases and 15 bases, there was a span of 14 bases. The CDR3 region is CASSLNGPVWFF. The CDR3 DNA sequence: TGTGCCAGCAGCTTAAACGGCCCCGTTTGGTTCTTC.

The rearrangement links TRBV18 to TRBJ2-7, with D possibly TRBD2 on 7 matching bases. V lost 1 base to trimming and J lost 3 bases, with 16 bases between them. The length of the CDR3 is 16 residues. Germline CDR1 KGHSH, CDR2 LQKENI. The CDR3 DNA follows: TGTGCCAGCTCACCACAGGGGGGGTCTAGCGGCTACGAGCAGTACTTC. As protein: CASSPQGGSSGYEQYF.

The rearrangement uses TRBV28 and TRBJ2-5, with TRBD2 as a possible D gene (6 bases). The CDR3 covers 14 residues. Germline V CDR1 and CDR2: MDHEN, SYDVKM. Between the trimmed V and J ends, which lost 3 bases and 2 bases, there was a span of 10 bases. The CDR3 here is CASSFLAAQETQYF. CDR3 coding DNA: TGTGCCAGCAGTTTTTTAGCGGCACAAGAGACCCAGTACTTC.

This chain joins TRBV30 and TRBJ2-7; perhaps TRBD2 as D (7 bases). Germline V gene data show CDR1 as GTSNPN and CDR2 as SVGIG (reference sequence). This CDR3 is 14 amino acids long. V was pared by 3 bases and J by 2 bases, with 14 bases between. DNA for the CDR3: TGTGCCTGGAGAGTTCCGGGGGGCCCCTACGAGCAGTACTTC. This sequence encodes CAWRVPGGPYEQYF.

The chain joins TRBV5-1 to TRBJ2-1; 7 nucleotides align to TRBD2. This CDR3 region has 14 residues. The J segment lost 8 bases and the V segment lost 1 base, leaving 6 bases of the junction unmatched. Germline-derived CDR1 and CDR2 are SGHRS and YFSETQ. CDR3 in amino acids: CASSLTGGSHEQFF. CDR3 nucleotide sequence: TGCGCCAGCAGCTTGACGGGCGGGAGCCATGAGCAGTTCTTC.

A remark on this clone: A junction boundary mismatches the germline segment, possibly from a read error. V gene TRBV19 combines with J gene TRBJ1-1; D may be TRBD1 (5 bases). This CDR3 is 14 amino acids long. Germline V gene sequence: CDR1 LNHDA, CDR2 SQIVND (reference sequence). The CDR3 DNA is TGTGCCAGTATTGGGGGAGGGGAGAGCACTGAAGCTTCCTTT. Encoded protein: CASIGGGESTEASF. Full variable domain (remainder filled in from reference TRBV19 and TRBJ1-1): DGGITQSPKYLFRKEGQNVTLSCEQNLNHDAMYWYRQDPGQGLRLIYYSQIVNDFQKGDIAEGYSVSREKKESFPLTVTSAQKNPTAFYLCASIGGGESTEASFGQGTRLTVV.

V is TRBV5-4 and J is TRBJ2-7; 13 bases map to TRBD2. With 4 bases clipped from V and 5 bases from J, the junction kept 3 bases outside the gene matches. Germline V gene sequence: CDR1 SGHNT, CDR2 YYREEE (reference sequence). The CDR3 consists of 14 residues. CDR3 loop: CASSGGLAGDEQYF. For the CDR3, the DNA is TGTGCCAGCAGCGGAGGACTAGCGGGAGACGAGCAGTACTTC.